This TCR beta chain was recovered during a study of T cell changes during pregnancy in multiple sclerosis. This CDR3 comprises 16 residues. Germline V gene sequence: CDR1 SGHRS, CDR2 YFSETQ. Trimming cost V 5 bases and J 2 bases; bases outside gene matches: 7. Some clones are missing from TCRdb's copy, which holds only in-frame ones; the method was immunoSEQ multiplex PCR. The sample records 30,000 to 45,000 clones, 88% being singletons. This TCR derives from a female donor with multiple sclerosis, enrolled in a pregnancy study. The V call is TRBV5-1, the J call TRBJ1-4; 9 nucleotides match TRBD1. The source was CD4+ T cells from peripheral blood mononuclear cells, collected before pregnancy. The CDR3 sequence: CASRSGTGTTNEKLFF. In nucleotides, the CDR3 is TGCGCCAGCAGATCCGGGACAGGGACCACTAATGAAAAACTGTTTTTT.